This passage covers 17 T cell receptor beta chains from one sample sequenced in a study of T cell changes during pregnancy in multiple sclerosis. The repertoire was sequenced with immunoSEQ multiplex PCR; TCRdb's copy has only in-frame clones and lacks some. The sample has 55,000 to 70,000 clones; around nine tenths are singletons. Sequencing used CD4+ T cells from peripheral blood mononuclear cells, obtained after pregnancy. The receptors were sampled from a female donor with multiple sclerosis, enrolled in a pregnancy study.

Here the CDR3 reads CASSEAGRLGDTQYF. The CDR3, as DNA: TGTGCCAGCAGTGAAGCCGGGAGGCTGGGGGATACGCAGTATTTT. This chain joins TRBV2 and TRBJ2-3; TRBD2 aligns across 7 bases. Germline loops: CDR1 SNHLY, CDR2 FYNNEI. The CDR3 runs 15 residues. Trimming took 0 bases from V and 6 from J; bases not matched to a gene: 6.

The V call is TRBV5-1, the J call TRBJ2-3; D is uncertain. Germline CDR1 reads SGHRS; CDR2 reads YFSETQ. The CDR3 loop spans 13 amino acids. V dropped 0 bases and J dropped 8 bases, with 10 bases sitting between them. This CDR3 is CASSLARRSTQYF. DNA for the CDR3: TGCGCCAGCAGCTTGGCTCGTCGGAGTACGCAGTATTTT.

This chain's CDR3 is CASRGQGSEKLFF. The CDR3, as DNA: TGCGCCAGCAGGGGACAGGGATCCGAAAAACTGTTTTTT. V is TRBV5-1 and J is TRBJ1-4, with 9 bases lining up with TRBD1. The CDR3 runs to 13 residues. In germline, CDR1 is SGHRS, CDR2 YFSETQ. V lost 5 bases and J lost 8; bases outside the gene matches: 4.

This clone was seen only a few times. This rearrangement joins TRBV27 to TRBJ2-7; D perhaps matches TRBD2 (6 bases). The ends were cut back, 3 bases at V and 1 base at J, with 7 bases in the middle. The CDR3 is 13 residues long. Germline V gene lookup returns CDR1 MNHEY and CDR2 SMNVEV (reference sequence). The CDR3 DNA sequence: TGTGCCAGCAGTTTTGCGGGATCCTACGAGCAGTACTTC. Protein: CASSFAGSYEQYF.

The chain uses TRBV28 and TRBJ1-5; D unclear. The germline V gene has CDR1 MDHEN and CDR2 SYDVKM. This CDR3 region has 13 residues. V shed 7 bases and J shed 5 bases, with 12 bases lying between them. The CDR3 protein is CASNRANYQPQHF. The DNA for the CDR3 is TGTGCCAGCAACCGAGCCAACTATCAGCCCCAGCATTTT.

The chain carries TRBV5-4 and TRBJ1-6, with D unresolved. Trimming stripped 2 bases from V and 8 bases from J, with 11 bases between. CDR1 and CDR2 from the germline V gene are SGHNT and YYREEE (reference sequence). The CDR3 consists of 14 residues. The CDR3 sequence is CASSFEQTHSPLHF. The CDR3 nucleotides are TGTGCCAGCAGCTTCGAGCAGACTCATTCACCCCTCCACTTT.

The chain recombines TRBV29-1 with TRBJ2-2; 10 positions agree with TRBD2. The germline V gene encodes CDR1 SQVTM and CDR2 ANQGSEA. The V and J ends lost 6 bases and 2 bases, in that order; junction bases with no gene match: 12. The CDR3 is 17 amino acids. The CDR3 DNA is TGCAGCGTCAGGTCCAGCGGGAGGGCACTTAACACCGGGGAGCTGTTTTTT. Encoded protein: CSVRSSGRALNTGELFF.

The chain is built from TRBV18 and TRBJ2-3; no clear D. Germline assignment: CDR1 KGHSH and CDR2 LQKENI. Deletions cut 3 bases from V and 1 base from J, with 8 bases between. This CDR3 has 14 amino acids. The CDR3 DNA is TGTGCCAGCTCACCCTTCGAGGGCACAGATACGCAGTATTTT. It encodes CASSPFEGTDTQYF. Drawing the rest from reference TRBV18 and TRBJ2-3, the complete variable domain is NAGVMQNPRHLVRRRGQEARLRCSPMKGHSHVYWYRQLPEEGLKFMVYLQKENIIDESGMPKERFSAEFPKEGPSILRIQQVVRGDSAAYFCASSPFEGTDTQYFGPGTRLTVL.

The chain joins TRBV7-2 to TRBJ2-1, with 9 bases aligning to TRBD2. The CDR3 has 17 amino acids. V was pared by 1 base and J by 6 bases, with 10 bases of the junction left unmatched. Germline V lookup: CDR1 SGHTA, CDR2 FQGNSA. The CDR3 coding sequence is TGTGCCAGCAGCTTAGGTGGCGGGAGGGCCCGGTTCAATGAGCAGTTCTTC. Translation gives CASSLGGGRARFNEQFF.

V usage is TRBV7-9 and J usage is TRBJ1-2, with 7 bases matching TRBD1. The CDR3 loop spans 14 amino acids. Germline lookup yields CDR1 SEHNR and CDR2 FQNEAQ (reference sequence). V lost 3 bases and J lost 0; bases outside the gene matches: 1. The CDR3 region has the DNA TGTGCCAGCAGCTTTGGGACAGCTAACTATGGCTACACCTTC. Translating it yields CASSFGTANYGYTF.

The rearrangement uses TRBV19 and TRBJ1-3; 8 bases align to TRBD1. The CDR3 extends over 15 amino acids. CDR1 and CDR2 (germline): LNHDA, SQIVND (reference sequence). Germline trimming cut 5 bases from V and 2 bases from J; bases unmatched to any gene: 5. The CDR3 loop is CASSAGQAAGNTIYF. The CDR3 DNA reads as TGTGCCAGTAGTGCGGGACAGGCCGCTGGAAACACCATATATTTT.

This clone was counted a few times. This chain joins TRBV6-6 and TRBJ2-3; weak D call: TRBD2 (6 bases). The CDR3 has 15 amino acids. Trimming shortened V by 6 bases and J by 0 bases, and 13 bases separated the two germline ends. CDR1 is MNHNY, CDR2 SVGAGI, per germline (reference sequence). CDR3 coding DNA: TGTGCCAGCAGCTTTAGCGGAGTAAGCACAGATACGCAGTATTTT. It yields the protein CASSFSGVSTDTQYF.

The chain uses TRBV11-2 and TRBJ2-1; TRBD2 matches at 7 bases. The CDR3 spans 13 residues. Trimming at V came to 0 bases and at J to 8 bases, leaving 1 base not matched to a gene. Germline values: CDR1 SGHAT, CDR2 FQNNGV. For the CDR3, the DNA is TGTGCCAGCAGCTTAGATCGGGGGGATGAGCAGTTCTTC. Translation gives CASSLDRGDEQFF.

The chain recombines TRBV7-2 with TRBJ1-2; the match to TRBD1 covers 8 bases. The length of the CDR3 is 15 residues. The J segment lost 1 base and the V segment lost 8 bases, leaving 9 bases of the junction unmatched. Per the germline V gene, CDR1 is SGHTA and CDR2 is FQGNSA. CDR3 bases: TGTGCCAGCGCAGTACGGACAGGGAGTAACTATGGCTACACCTTC. Translated: CASAVRTGSNYGYTF.

Only one count was recorded for this clone. The CDR3: CASTTRGGAGLFF. The CDR3 DNA sequence: TGTGCCAGCACCACCCGGGGGGGGGCAGGACTGTTTTTT. The chain couples TRBV6-1 to TRBJ1-4; tentative D call: TRBD1 (6 bases). The germline gives CDR1 MNHNS, CDR2 SASEGT. This CDR3 contains 13 residues. V dropped 7 bases and J dropped 13 bases, with 19 bases sitting between them.

The chain employs TRBV9 and TRBJ2-2; D is perhaps TRBD2 (6 bases). This CDR3 spans 16 amino acids. With 0 bases removed from V and 6 bases from J, the gap between germline ends came to 15 bases. Germline CDR1 is SGDLS and CDR2 is YYNGEE. The CDR3 bases are TGTGCCAGCAGCGTAGACGGGGGAGCGAGCTCCGGGGAGCTGTTTTTT. Translating it yields CASSVDGGASSGELFF.

This chain links TRBV7-2 with TRBJ1-5, with a possible D match to TRBD1 (5 bases). The CDR3 has 18 amino acids. With 5 bases removed from V and 0 bases from J, the gap between germline ends came to 20 bases. CDR1 is SGHTA and CDR2 is FQGNSA in the germline V gene. The chain's CDR3 is CASSPIRDSLNSNQPQHF. The CDR3 coding sequence is TGTGCCAGCAGCCCTATACGGGACTCCTTGAATAGCAATCAGCCCCAGCATTTT.